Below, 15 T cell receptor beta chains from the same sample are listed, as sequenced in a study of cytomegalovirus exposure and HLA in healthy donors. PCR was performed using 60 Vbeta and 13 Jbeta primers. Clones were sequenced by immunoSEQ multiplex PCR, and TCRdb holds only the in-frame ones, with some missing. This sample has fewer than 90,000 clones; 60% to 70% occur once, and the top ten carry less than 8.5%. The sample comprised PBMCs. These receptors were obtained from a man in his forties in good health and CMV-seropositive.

The CDR3 region has the DNA TGTGCCAGCAGTCCTAGGGACAGGAACACTGAAGCTTTCTTT. Translated, it gives CASSPRDRNTEAFF. The chain employs TRBV6-5 and TRBJ1-1; 7 bases are shared with TRBD1. The CDR3 contains 14 residues. V shed 5 bases, J shed 1 base, and the junction held 4 bases outside the gene matches. Per germline, CDR1 MNHEY and CDR2 SVGAGI.

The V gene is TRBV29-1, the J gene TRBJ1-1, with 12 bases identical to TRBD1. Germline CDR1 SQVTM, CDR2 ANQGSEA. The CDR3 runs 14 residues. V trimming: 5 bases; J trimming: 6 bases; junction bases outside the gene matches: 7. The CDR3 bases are TGCAGCGTTATACCGGGACAGGGGGCAGCTGAAGCTTTCTTT. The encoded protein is CSVIPGQGAAEAFF.

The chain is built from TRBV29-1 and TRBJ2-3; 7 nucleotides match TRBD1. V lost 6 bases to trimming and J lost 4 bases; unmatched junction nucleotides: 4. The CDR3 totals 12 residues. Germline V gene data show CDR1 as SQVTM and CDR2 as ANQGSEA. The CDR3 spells CSVAQGADTQYF. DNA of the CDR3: TGCAGCGTCGCTCAGGGGGCAGATACGCAGTATTTT.

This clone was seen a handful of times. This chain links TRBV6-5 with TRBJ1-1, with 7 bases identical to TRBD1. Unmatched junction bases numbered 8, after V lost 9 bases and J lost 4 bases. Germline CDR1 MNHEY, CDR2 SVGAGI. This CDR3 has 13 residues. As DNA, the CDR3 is TGTGCCAGTTACAGGGGAGGTAGCACTGAAGCTTTCTTT. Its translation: CASYRGGSTEAFF.

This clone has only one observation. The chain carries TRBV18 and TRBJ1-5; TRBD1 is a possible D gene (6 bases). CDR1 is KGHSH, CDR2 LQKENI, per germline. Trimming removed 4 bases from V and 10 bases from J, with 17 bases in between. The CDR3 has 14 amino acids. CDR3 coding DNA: TGTGCCAGCTCACGGGGACACCAGTTGAGTCCCCAGCATTTT. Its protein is CASSRGHQLSPQHF. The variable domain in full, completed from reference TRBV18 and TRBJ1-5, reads NAGVMQNPRHLVRRRGQEARLRCSPMKGHSHVYWYRQLPEEGLKFMVYLQKENIIDESGMPKERFSAEFPKEGPSILRIQQVVRGDSAAYFCASSRGHQLSPQHFGDGTRLSIL.

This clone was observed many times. CDR3 sequence: CASSLRGGDTQYF. CDR3 DNA sequence: TGTGCCAGCAGTTTACGCGGGGGCGATACGCAGTATTTT. The genes are TRBV27 and TRBJ2-3; D might be TRBD2 (7 bases). Trimming removed 2 bases from V and 6 bases from J, with 9 bases in between. Germline lookup yields CDR1 MNHEY and CDR2 SMNVEV (reference sequence). This CDR3 contains 13 residues.

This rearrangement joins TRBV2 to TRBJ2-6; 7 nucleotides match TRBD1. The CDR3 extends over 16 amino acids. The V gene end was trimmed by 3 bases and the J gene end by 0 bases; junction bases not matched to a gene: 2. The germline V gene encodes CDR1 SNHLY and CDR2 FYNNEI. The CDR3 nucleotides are TGTGCCAGCAGTGATCGACAGGGCTCTGGGGCCAACGTCCTGACTTTC. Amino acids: CASSDRQGSGANVLTF.

CDR3 in DNA: TGTGCCAGCAGCTTAAAGGGCAGGGGCTTCTACGAGCAGTACTTC. It encodes CASSLKGRGFYEQYF. The chain recombines TRBV7-2 with TRBJ2-7; a weak D match, TRBD1 (6 bases). V was trimmed by 2 bases and J by 3 bases, leaving 14 bases between them. The CDR3 sequence is 15 residues long. Per the germline V gene, CDR1 is SGHTA and CDR2 is FQGNSA.

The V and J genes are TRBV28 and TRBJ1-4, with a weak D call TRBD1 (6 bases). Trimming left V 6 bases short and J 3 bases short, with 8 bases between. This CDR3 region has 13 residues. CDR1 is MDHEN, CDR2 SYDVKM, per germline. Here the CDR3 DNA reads TGTGCCAGCAGAGGGGGAGCTAATGAAAAACTGTTTTTT. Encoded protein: CASRGGANEKLFF.

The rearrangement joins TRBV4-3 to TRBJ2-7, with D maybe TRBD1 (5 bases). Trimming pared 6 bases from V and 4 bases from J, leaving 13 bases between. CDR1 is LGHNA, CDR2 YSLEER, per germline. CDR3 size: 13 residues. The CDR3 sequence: CASSTDRSYEQYF. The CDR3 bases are TGCGCCAGCAGTACCGACAGATCTTACGAGCAGTACTTC.

CDR3 nucleotide sequence: TGTGCCAGCAGCCCTGACAGGGCTAGCAATCAGCCCCAGCATTTT. Its translation is CASSPDRASNQPQHF. The chain couples TRBV6-5 to TRBJ1-5; 7 nucleotides align to TRBD1. CDR1 MNHEY and CDR2 SVGAGI come from the germline V gene. The CDR3 is 15 residues long. After removal of 6 bases from V and 0 bases from J, the junction contained 5 bases not matched to a gene.

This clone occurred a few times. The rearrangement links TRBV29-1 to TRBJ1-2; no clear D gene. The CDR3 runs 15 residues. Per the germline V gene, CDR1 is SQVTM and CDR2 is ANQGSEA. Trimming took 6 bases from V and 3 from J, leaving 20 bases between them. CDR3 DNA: TGCAGCGTCGAAAAAGCCCCCGGTGCTCACTATGGCTACACCTTC. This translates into CSVEKAPGAHYGYTF.

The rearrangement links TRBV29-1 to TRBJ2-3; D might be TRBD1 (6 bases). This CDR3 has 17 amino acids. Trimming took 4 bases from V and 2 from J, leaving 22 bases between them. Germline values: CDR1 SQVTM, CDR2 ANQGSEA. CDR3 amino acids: CSVVRGRPEFFTDTQYF. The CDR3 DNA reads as TGCAGCGTTGTCAGGGGCCGGCCAGAGTTTTTCACAGATACGCAGTATTTT.

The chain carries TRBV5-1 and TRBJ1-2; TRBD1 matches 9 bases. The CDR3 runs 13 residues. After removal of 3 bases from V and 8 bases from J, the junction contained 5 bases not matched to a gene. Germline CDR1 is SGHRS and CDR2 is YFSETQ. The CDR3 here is CASSYGQGSGYTF. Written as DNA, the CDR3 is TGCGCCAGCAGCTATGGACAGGGGAGCGGCTACACCTTC. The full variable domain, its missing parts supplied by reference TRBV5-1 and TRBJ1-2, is KAGVTQTPRYLIKTRGQQVTLSCSPISGHRSVSWYQQTPGQGLQFLFEYFSETQRNKGNFPGRFSGRQFSNSRSEMNVSTLELGDSALYLCASSYGQGSGYTFGSGTRLTVV.

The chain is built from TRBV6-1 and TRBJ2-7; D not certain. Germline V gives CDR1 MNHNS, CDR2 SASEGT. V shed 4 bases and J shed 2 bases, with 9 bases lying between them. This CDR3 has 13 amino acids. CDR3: CASSATATYEQYF. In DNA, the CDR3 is TGTGCCAGCAGTGCAACAGCAACCTACGAGCAGTACTTC.